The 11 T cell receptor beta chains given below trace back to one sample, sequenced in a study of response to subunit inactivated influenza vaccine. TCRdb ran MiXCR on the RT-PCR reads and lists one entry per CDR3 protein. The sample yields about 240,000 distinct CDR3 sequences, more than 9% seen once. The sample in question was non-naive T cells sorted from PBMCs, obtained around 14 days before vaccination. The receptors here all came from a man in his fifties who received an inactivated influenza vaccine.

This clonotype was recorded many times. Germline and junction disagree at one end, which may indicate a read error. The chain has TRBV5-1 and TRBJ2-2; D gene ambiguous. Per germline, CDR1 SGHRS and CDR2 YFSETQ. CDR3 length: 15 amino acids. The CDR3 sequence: CASSLGPTQTEELFF. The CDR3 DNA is TGCGCCAGCAGCTTGGGCCCTACTCAAACCGAGGAGCTGTTTTTT.

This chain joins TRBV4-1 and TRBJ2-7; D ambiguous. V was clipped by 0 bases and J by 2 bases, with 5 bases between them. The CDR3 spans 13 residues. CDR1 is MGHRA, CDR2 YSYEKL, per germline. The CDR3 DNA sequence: TGCGCCAGCAGCCAAGACCTGACCTACGAGCAGTACTTC. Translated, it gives CASSQDLTYEQYF.

In nucleotides, the CDR3 is TGCGCCAGCAGCCCGACAGGGTTCAACTCTGGGGCCAACGTCCTGACTTTC. Encoded protein: CASSPTGFNSGANVLTF. The chain links TRBV5-1 to TRBJ2-6; 7 nucleotides line up with TRBD1. The trim removed 4 bases at V and 0 bases at J, leaving 7 bases unmatched. Germline V gene data show CDR1 as SGHRS and CDR2 as YFSETQ. The length of the CDR3 is 17 residues.

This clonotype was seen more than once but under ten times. The CDR3 bases are TGTGCCAGCAGTTTTAGGACCCCAGGAGACGAGACCCAGTACTTC. Translated: CASSFRTPGDETQYF. This chain joins TRBV12-3 or TRBV12-4 and TRBJ2-5; no clear D gene. V shed 3 bases and J shed 5 bases, with 16 bases lying between them. The CDR3 contains 15 residues.

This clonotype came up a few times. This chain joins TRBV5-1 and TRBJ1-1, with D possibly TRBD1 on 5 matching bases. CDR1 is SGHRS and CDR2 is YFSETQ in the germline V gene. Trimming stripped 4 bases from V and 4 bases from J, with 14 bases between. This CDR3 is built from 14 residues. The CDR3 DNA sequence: TGCGCCAGCAGCCGCGGGGGTGCTGGCACTGAAGCTTTCTTT. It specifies CASSRGGAGTEAFF.

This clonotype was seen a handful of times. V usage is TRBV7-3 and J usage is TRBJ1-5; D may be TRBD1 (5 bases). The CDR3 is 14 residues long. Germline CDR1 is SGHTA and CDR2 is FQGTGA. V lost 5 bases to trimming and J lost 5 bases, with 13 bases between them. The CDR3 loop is CASSPRLGDQPQHF. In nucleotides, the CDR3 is TGTGCCAGCAGCCCGAGATTGGGGGATCAGCCCCAGCATTTT.

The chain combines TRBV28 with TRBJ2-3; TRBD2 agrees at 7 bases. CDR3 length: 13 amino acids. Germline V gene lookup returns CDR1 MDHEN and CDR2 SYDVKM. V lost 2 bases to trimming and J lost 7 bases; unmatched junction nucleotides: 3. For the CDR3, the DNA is TGTGCCAGCAGTTTAGCGGGAGTCAATACGCAGTATTTT. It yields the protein CASSLAGVNTQYF.

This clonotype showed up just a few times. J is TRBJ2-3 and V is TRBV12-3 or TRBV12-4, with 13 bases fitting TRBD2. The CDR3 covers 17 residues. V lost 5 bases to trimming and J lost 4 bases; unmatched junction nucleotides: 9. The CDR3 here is CASSLDTSGRAADTQYF. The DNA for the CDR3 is TGTGCCAGCAGTCTCGATACTAGCGGGAGGGCCGCAGATACGCAGTATTTT.

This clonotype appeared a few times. CDR3 DNA sequence: TGTGCCAGCAGCCCCGGGACTGCCCTCTATGGCTACACCTTC. Translating it yields CASSPGTALYGYTF. This rearrangement joins TRBV7-2 to TRBJ1-2; TRBD1 is a possible D gene (5 bases). The V end lost 5 bases, the J end lost 4 bases, and 14 bases lay between the germline ends. Germline assignment: CDR1 SGHTA and CDR2 FQGNSA. The CDR3 spans 14 residues.

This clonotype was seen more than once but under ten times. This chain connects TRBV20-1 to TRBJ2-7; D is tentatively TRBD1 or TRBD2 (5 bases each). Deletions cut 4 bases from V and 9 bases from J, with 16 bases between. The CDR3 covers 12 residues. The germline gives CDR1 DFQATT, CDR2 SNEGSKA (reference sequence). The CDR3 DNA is TGCAGTGCTACCGGGACCTCTTTCGCGCAGTACTTC. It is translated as CSATGTSFAQYF.

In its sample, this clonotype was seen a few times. The CDR3 coding sequence is TGCGCCAGCAGAGAATCCGGGGGAACCGGGGAGCTGTTTTTT. Its translation is CASRESGGTGELFF. The genes are TRBV5-1 and TRBJ2-2, with D possibly matching TRBD2 (6 bases). The length of the CDR3 is 14 residues. Germline CDR1 SGHRS, CDR2 YFSETQ. The V end lost 5 bases, the J end lost 5 bases, and 13 bases lay between the germline ends.